The clone carrying this T cell receptor beta chain was seen at least ten times. Patients chosen for sequencing had shown CD8+CD57+ cell expansion by flow cytometry. Every patient presented with severe acquired aplastic anemia. The template for TCR beta VDJ and CDR3 sequence profiling was genomic DNA. One entry per CDR3 protein results from TCRdb running MiXCR on the reads. This table holds 450,000 to 550,000 distinct CDR3 sequences, around 33% found once. CDR3 length equals 13 residues. The germline CDR1 and CDR2 sequences are SGHRS and YFSETQ. Trimming shortened V by 0 bases and J by 4 bases, and 8 bases separated the two germline ends. This entry is derived from a study of CD8+CD57+ T cells in acquired aplastic anemia. Study in general: Quantities of DNA derived from sorted CD4+ and CD8+ cells averaged about 3.2 ug.

The sample was sorted CD4+, CD8+, or CD8+CD57+ T cells (not recorded which) from PBMCs. This TCR derives from a human donor with aplastic anemia. The chain is built from TRBV5-1 and TRBJ2-7; no clear D gene. In nucleotides, the CDR3 is TGCGCCAGCAGCTTGGCCCATGAGTACGAGCAGTACTTC. This translates into CASSLAHEYEQYF.